The clone carrying this T cell receptor (beta chain) was picked up a small number of times. Its antigen is unidentified. The sample belongs to a study of T-cell reconstitution after alpha-beta-depleted transplantation in children. Unique molecular identifiers were built into the TCRbeta library. One entry per CDR3 protein, called by TCRdb with MiXCR from the PCR reads. The sample consists of fewer than 700,000 distinct CDR3 sequences, roughly 13% of them appearing once. Germline CDR1 reads MNHEY; CDR2 reads SVGEGT. The V and J ends lost 5 bases and 0 bases, in that order; junction bases with no gene match: 7. The CDR3 contains 15 residues. Findings of the study overall: Surviving recipient T cells and thymic progenitors produced the high day-60 TCRbeta diversity seen in some patients. Reportedly, roughly two months post-transplant, alpha-beta T cells arose from several hundred expanded graft clones. One year after transplant, T-cell counts and diversity came mostly from newly produced T cells.

V and J are TRBV6-2 or TRBV6-3 and TRBJ2-7, with 7 bases lining up with TRBD2. The sequencing here drew on PBMCs, mostly from graft donor cells, taken 360 days after TCRalphabeta/CD19-depleted stem cell transplant. This TCR derives from a male patient between 10 and 17 years old who had a stem cell transplant for acute myeloid leukemia, so the T cells may come from the graft donor. CDR3 coding DNA: TGTGCCAGCAGTCACCGGGACTACCACTCCTACGAGCAGTACTTC. Protein: CASSHRDYHSYEQYF.